A single T cell receptor beta chain is shown here with its context. What it binds is unknown. The CDR3 totals 17 residues. Trimming took off 1 base at V and 0 bases at J, with 15 bases between the two ends. CDR1 and CDR2 from the germline V gene are LGHNA and YNFKEQ. This record belongs to a study of CD8+ T cells in alopecia areata. On the study more broadly: Among treated patients, severity was scored by affected scalp area percentage.

Treatment reported: oral pan-JAK inhibitor, 5-10 mg twice daily. Extracted RNA was reverse transcribed into cDNA, the sequencing template. Sequencing was performed with immunoSEQ multiplex PCR; in TCRdb, only in-frame clones are kept and a portion is missing. Of about 88,000 clones listed, roughly 47% were seen once; the top ten hold more than 15%. Study observations and caveats: Resident alphabeta T-cell populations of normal skin are likewise subject to sequencing in scalp samples.

The chain recombines TRBV4-2 with TRBJ1-1; D not resolved. The sequenced sample was CD8+ T cells sorted from blood, obtained at week 24, from a patient treated with tofacitinib. The TCR sequence derives from a human donor with alopecia areata. The CDR3 sequence is CASSQGPLVTVNTEAFF. The CDR3 DNA sequence: TGTGCCAGCAGCCAAGGCCCTTTAGTCACTGTGAACACTGAAGCTTTCTTT.